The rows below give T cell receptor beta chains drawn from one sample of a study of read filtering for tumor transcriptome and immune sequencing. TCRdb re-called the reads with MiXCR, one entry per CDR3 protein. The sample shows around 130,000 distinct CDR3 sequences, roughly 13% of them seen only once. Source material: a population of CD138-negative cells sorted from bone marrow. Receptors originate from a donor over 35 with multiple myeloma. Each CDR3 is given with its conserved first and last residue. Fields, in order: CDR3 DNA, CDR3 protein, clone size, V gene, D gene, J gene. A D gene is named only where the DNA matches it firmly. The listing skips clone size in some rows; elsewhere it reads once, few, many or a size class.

DNA: TGTGCCAGCAGTACCAGGGACATCCTGGGGCCCAGCACTGAAGCTTTCTTT; CDR3: CASSTRDILGPSTEAFF; size: NA; V: TRBV27; D: NA; J: TRBJ1-1
DNA: TGCGCCAGCAGCCAAGTGGGACTAGCGGCCGAGACCCAGTACTTC; CDR3: CASSQVGLAAETQYF; size: NA; V: TRBV4-1; D: TRBD2; J: TRBJ2-5
DNA: TGTGCCAGCAGTTTCGGAGGGGTTGGCTACACCTTC; CDR3: CASSFGGVGYTF; size: many; V: TRBV12-3/TRBV12-4; D: NA; J: TRBJ1-2
DNA: TGCAGTGCTGGGACTAGTATGGGGGAGCAGTACTTC; CDR3: CSAGTSMGEQYF; size: many; V: TRBV20-1; D: TRBD2; J: TRBJ2-7
DNA: TGTGCCAGCAGTTTAGCCGGGGGTACGGAAGCTTTCTTT; CDR3: CASSLAGGTEAFF; size: many; V: TRBV12-3/TRBV12-4; D: NA; J: TRBJ1-1
DNA: TGCAGTGCTAGAGAGGGGTTTGGCTTCGATACGCAGTATTTT; CDR3: CSAREGFGFDTQYF; size: many; V: TRBV20-1; D: NA; J: TRBJ2-3
DNA: TGTGCCAGCAGCCCACGACAGTACAATGAGCAGTTCTTC; CDR3: CASSPRQYNEQFF; size: many; V: TRBV7-9; D: NA; J: TRBJ2-1
DNA: TGTGCCAGCTCACCCCTAGCGGGAGTTGGAGAGACCCAGTACTTC; CDR3: CASSPLAGVGETQYF; size: few; V: TRBV18; D: TRBD2; J: TRBJ2-5
DNA: TGTGCCAGCTCAGCGACAGGGGATCAGCCCCAGCATTTT; CDR3: CASSATGDQPQHF; size: many; V: TRBV18; D: TRBD1; J: TRBJ1-5
DNA: TGCGCCAGCAGCCAAGACTCGGCAGAACCTACCACTAACTATGGCTACACCTTC; CDR3: CASSQDSAEPTTNYGYTF; size: many; V: TRBV4-1; D: NA; J: TRBJ1-2
DNA: TGCGCCAGTACGGACAATCTGAACACTGAAGCTTTCTTT; CDR3: CASTDNLNTEAFF; size: many; V: TRBV5-1; D: NA; J: TRBJ1-1
DNA: TGTGCCAGCAGTTACTCAGGACTAGCGGGAGGGCCCGGGTACGAGCAGTACTTC; CDR3: CASSYSGLAGGPGYEQYF; size: few; V: TRBV6-5; D: TRBD2; J: TRBJ2-7
DNA: TGTGCCAGCAGCCCCGGGGACACCTCCAATCAGCCCCAGCATTTT; CDR3: CASSPGDTSNQPQHF; size: NA; V: TRBV7-9; D: NA; J: TRBJ1-5
DNA: TGCGCCAGCAGCTCATCAGGGGGCCGTTACGAGCAGTACTTC; CDR3: CASSSSGGRYEQYF; size: many; V: TRBV5-1; D: TRBD1; J: TRBJ2-7
DNA: TGCAGCCTTGAAGGAGAGGGGGCCGACGAGCAGTACTTC; CDR3: CSLEGEGADEQYF; size: many; V: TRBV29-1; D: TRBD1; J: TRBJ2-7
DNA: TGTGCCAGCGGCCGTCCGGAGACTGGGGCCAACGTCCTGACTTTC; CDR3: CASGRPETGANVLTF; size: many; V: TRBV12-3/TRBV12-4; D: NA; J: TRBJ2-6
DNA: TGTGCCAGCAGCGTAGGGACTAGCGGGAGTAGGGAGACCCAGTACTTC; CDR3: CASSVGTSGSRETQYF; size: many; V: TRBV3-1; D: TRBD2; J: TRBJ2-5
DNA: TGCGCCAGCAGCCAGGGGGACTCACACAATGAGCAGTTCTTC; CDR3: CASSQGDSHNEQFF; size: many; V: TRBV4-1; D: NA; J: TRBJ2-1